This T cell receptor (beta chain) was documented in a study of T cells in Graves' hyperthyroidism and ophthalmopathy. Whole-study results and caveats: Using 13 V-J features, a model discriminated ophthalmopathy from stable hyperthyroidism. Most clonotypes that expanded in the thyroid above 0.001 also showed up in blood. A median 6.5 months before onset, the model predicted ophthalmopathy.

This clonotype came up many times. What it binds is unknown. V shed 4 bases and J shed 4 bases, with 4 bases lying between them. Germline V gene lookup returns CDR1 SGHTA and CDR2 FQGNSA. The CDR3 runs 11 residues. Amplification of TCR beta CDR3 regions used RNA as the template. Researchers ran a first-round RT-PCR on the TCR CDR3 using the HTBI primer set. Using its own MiXCR run on the multiplex PCR reads, TCRdb lists one record per CDR3 protein. The table includes fewer than 500,000 distinct CDR3 sequences, around 13% detected once. Sequencing used blood. The origin of this receptor is a woman in her twenties or thirties with Graves' ophthalmopathy. V and J are TRBV7-2 and TRBJ1-1; D call uncertain. CDR3 in amino acids: CASSSATEAFF. The CDR3 nucleotides read TGTGCCAGCAGCTCAGCCACTGAAGCTTTCTTT.